The 9 T cell receptor beta chains below all came from one sample that was sequenced in a study of shared clonotypes between healthy human individuals. Sequenced by immunoSEQ multiplex PCR; TCRdb stores in-frame clones only, minus some. The sample includes roughly 1 million clones, more than 75% of them seen just once. The sample was memory CD4+ T cells from PBMCs. Stated subset: CD45RA-negative fraction. The receptors originated from a man aged 18 to 30 in good health. Some clones in this sample may be carry-over from other donors' samples.

The sample holds a few counts of this clone. The genes are TRBV9 and TRBJ1-4; possible D gene TRBD1, 6 bases. CDR1 and CDR2 from the germline V gene are SGDLS and YYNGEE. The CDR3 loop spans 12 amino acids. Trimming took off 6 bases at V and 8 bases at J, with 11 bases between the two ends. CDR3 nucleotide sequence: TGTGCCAGCAACGGAGGGGGAGAAAAACTGTTTTTT. Translating it yields CASNGGGEKLFF.

This sequence joins TRBV14 and TRBJ2-1, with 9 bases that match TRBD2. Looked up from germline, CDR1 is SGHDN and CDR2 is FVKESK. CDR3 length equals 16 residues. Unmatched junction bases numbered 10, after V lost 0 bases and J lost 10 bases. The CDR3 loop is CASSQDRLAGWGEQFF. CDR3 in DNA: TGTGCCAGCAGCCAAGATCGGCTAGCGGGGTGGGGAGAGCAGTTCTTC.

The chain combines TRBV6-1 with TRBJ2-3, with 7 positions matching TRBD2. From germline, CDR1 is MNHNS and CDR2 SASEGT. The CDR3 is 13 amino acids. The junction had 8 bases not matched to a gene; V was cut back by 8 bases and J by 6 bases. The CDR3 nucleotides are TGTGCCAGCGGGTGGGGGGGACCGGATACGCAGTATTTT. This translates into CASGWGGPDTQYF.

The V and J genes are TRBV5-1 and TRBJ1-6; TRBD1 might be the D (5 bases). The V end lost 0 bases, the J end lost 10 bases, and 14 bases lay between the germline ends. Germline V gives CDR1 SGHRS, CDR2 YFSETQ. The CDR3 contains 15 residues. CDR3: CASSLGGAGNSPLHF. CDR3 DNA sequence: TGCGCCAGCAGCTTGGGCGGGGCAGGGAACTCACCCCTCCACTTT.

Here the CDR3 reads CASSAGLAGVNIQYF. In DNA form, the CDR3 reads TGCGCCAGCAGCGCGGGACTAGCGGGAGTAAACATTCAGTACTTC. The rearrangement links TRBV5-1 to TRBJ2-4; 14 bases are shared with TRBD2. The CDR3 is 15 amino acids. Trimming at V came to 4 bases and at J to 6 bases, leaving 3 bases not matched to a gene. Per the germline V gene, CDR1 is SGHRS and CDR2 is YFSETQ. Full variable domain (missing parts from reference TRBV5-1 and TRBJ2-4): KAGVTQTPRYLIKTRGQQVTLSCSPISGHRSVSWYQQTPGQGLQFLFEYFSETQRNKGNFPGRFSGRQFSNSRSEMNVSTLELGDSALYLCASSAGLAGVNIQYFGAGTRLSVL.

This chain connects TRBV21-1 to TRBJ2-3; the D segment call TRBD2 is taken from the table without a DNA check. TRBV21-1 is given as a pseudogene. The CDR3 spans 16 residues. Here the CDR3 DNA reads TGTGCCAGCAGCAAAGCGCGGCGCGGGAGGGCAGATACGCAGTATTTT. Its translation: CASSKARRGRADTQYF.

V is TRBV6-6 and J is TRBJ1-2; D remains ambiguous. This CDR3 spans 15 amino acids. Germline loops: CDR1 MNHNY, CDR2 SVGAGI (reference sequence). Trimming removed 5 bases from V and 0 bases from J, with 13 bases in between. CDR3 sequence: CASSTRGGANYGYTF. CDR3 sequence (DNA): TGTGCCAGCAGTACCCGCGGCGGAGCTAACTATGGCTACACCTTC.

In its sample, this clone was seen once. The chain has TRBV28 and TRBJ1-4; tentatively, D is TRBD1 (6 bases). This CDR3 is 13 amino acids long. Trimming pared 6 bases from V and 6 bases from J, leaving 11 bases between. CDR1 and CDR2 (germline): MDHEN, SYDVKM. The CDR3 protein is CASRGAGDEKLFF. CDR3 nucleotide sequence: TGTGCCAGCAGGGGGGCTGGGGATGAAAAACTGTTTTTT.

About this clone itself: The same CDR3 can be traced to other DNA sequences in this sample. The rearrangement links TRBV28 to TRBJ2-2; 11 bases are a match to TRBD2. V was pared by 8 bases and J by 5 bases, with 4 bases of the junction left unmatched. CDR1 and CDR2 from the germline V gene are MDHEN and SYDVKM. CDR3 length: 14 residues. The CDR3 reads CASGTSGNTGELFF. Written as DNA, the CDR3 is TGTGCCAGCGGGACTAGCGGTAATACCGGGGAGCTGTTTTTT.